Presented here are 12 T cell receptor beta chains from one specimen sequenced in a study of cytomegalovirus exposure and HLA in healthy donors. 13 Jbeta primers and 60 Vbeta primers were used for the PCR. The protocol was immunoSEQ multiplex PCR, while the TCRdb copy is restricted to in-frame clones and leaves out a portion. The repertoire has roughly 180,000 clones, about four fifths of them found once; the top ten carry 1.5% to 2%. The sample taken for sequencing was PBMCs. The source of these receptors is a woman in her twenties or thirties in good health and CMV-seronegative.

The V call is TRBV18, the J call TRBJ2-3; 12 bases are a match to TRBD2. J lost 6 bases, V lost 1 base, and 2 bases had no gene match. CDR3 length equals 15 residues. The germline gives CDR1 KGHSH, CDR2 LQKENI. This CDR3 is CASSPRLAGEDTQYF. The CDR3, as DNA: TGTGCCAGCTCACCACGACTAGCGGGGGAGGATACGCAGTATTTT.

The rearrangement uses TRBV7-9 and TRBJ2-1, with 8 bases fitting TRBD1. CDR3 length equals 13 residues. With V trimmed by 4 bases and J by 8 bases, 4 bases remained unmatched. Germline CDR1 SEHNR, CDR2 FQNEAQ (reference sequence). The DNA for the CDR3 is TGTGCCAGCAGCTCGGACAGGGATGATGAGCAGTTCTTC. Translation gives CASSSDRDDEQFF.

This clone was observed a handful of times. The chain couples TRBV5-6 to TRBJ2-3; TRBD1 matches at 9 bases. Germline V gives CDR1 SGHDT, CDR2 YYEEEE. The CDR3 extends over 17 amino acids. V was pared by 1 base and J by 5 bases, with 11 bases of the junction left unmatched. The CDR3 spells CASSLFIQGAGVDTQYF. For the CDR3, the DNA is TGTGCCAGCAGCTTGTTTATACAGGGGGCAGGAGTAGATACGCAGTATTTT.

This rearrangement joins TRBV5-1 to TRBJ2-7; tentative D call: TRBD2 (5 bases). The CDR3 loop spans 14 amino acids. Germline CDR1 and CDR2: SGHRS and YFSETQ. Trimming removed 6 bases from V and 1 base from J, with 14 bases in between. The CDR3, as DNA: TGCGCCAGCAAACTAGACCGGTCGTCCTACGAGCAGTACTTC. Translated: CASKLDRSSYEQYF.

The V and J genes are TRBV5-1 and TRBJ2-7; TRBD2 might be the D (5 bases). This CDR3 has 14 residues. Trimming removed 4 bases at V and 0 bases at J, with 11 bases between. The germline CDR1 and CDR2 sequences are SGHRS and YFSETQ. The CDR3 DNA reads as TGCGCCAGCAGCGCCACCAGCGGCTCCTACGAGCAGTACTTC. Encoded protein: CASSATSGSYEQYF.

The rearrangement uses TRBV5-1 and TRBJ2-7; D is unclear. The V gene lost 1 base and the J gene lost 7 bases, with 12 bases spanning the gap. The CDR3 runs to 13 residues. Per the germline V gene, CDR1 is SGHRS and CDR2 is YFSETQ. The CDR3 reads CASSLSRSWEQYF. The CDR3 coding sequence is TGCGCCAGCAGCTTGTCGAGGTCGTGGGAGCAGTACTTC.

CDR3 in DNA: TGCAGTGCTATGGGACACTCCGAGCAGTACTTC. Protein: CSAMGHSEQYF. The chain has TRBV20-1 and TRBJ2-7, with D perhaps TRBD1 (6 bases). Germline V CDR1 and CDR2: DFQATT, SNEGSKA (reference sequence). V lost 4 bases and J 6 bases, leaving 10 bases between the germline ends. This CDR3 has 11 amino acids.

The chain recombines TRBV5-1 with TRBJ2-5; 8 bases line up with TRBD2. The tail of the sequence fits TRBJ2-7 better, so the J call may be wrong. From germline, CDR1 is SGHRS and CDR2 YFSETQ. The CDR3 is made up of 15 amino acids. The CDR3 spells CASSLEVAGPYEQYF. CDR3 coding DNA: TGCGCCAGCAGCTTGGAAGTAGCGGGGCCCTACGAGCAGTACTTC.

The chain uses TRBV30 and TRBJ1-6, with D possibly being TRBD1 (6 bases). The CDR3 runs to 14 residues. V lost 5 bases, J lost 5 bases, and 13 bases lay in between. CDR1 and CDR2 (germline): GTSNPN, SVGIG (reference sequence). The DNA of the CDR3 is TGTGCCTGGGTAGGGGGGGTAAATAATTCACCCCTCCACTTT. Amino acid sequence: CAWVGGVNNSPLHF.

This chain links TRBV7-2 with TRBJ1-4; D is uncertain. The germline V and J ends were trimmed by 5 bases and 4 bases, with 11 bases remaining between them. Germline CDR1 and CDR2: SGHTA and FQGNSA. This CDR3 spans 14 amino acids. CDR3 nucleotides: TGTGCCAGCAGCCCTTGGCAGTTTAATGAAAAACTGTTTTTT. This gives the protein CASSPWQFNEKLFF.

This chain links TRBV2 with TRBJ2-2, with D possibly matching TRBD1 (6 bases). This CDR3 spans 18 amino acids. CDR1 is SNHLY, CDR2 FYNNEI, per germline. V dropped 4 bases and J dropped 5 bases, with 23 bases sitting between them. CDR3 DNA: TGTGCCAGCAGTGCCCGATTGACGACAGGCCGAAGGACCGGGGAGCTGTTTTTT. Its translation: CASSARLTTGRRTGELFF.

The chain couples TRBV7-2 to TRBJ2-5, with D perhaps TRBD1 (5 bases). Trimming removed 6 bases at V and 3 bases at J, with 11 bases between. The CDR3 has 13 residues. Germline CDR1 SGHTA, CDR2 FQGNSA. The CDR3: CASRQGIEETQYF. The CDR3 DNA reads TGTGCCAGCAGGCAGGGTATTGAAGAGACCCAGTACTTC.